This T cell receptor (beta chain) was recovered during a study of early T cells in non-severe SARS-CoV-2 infection. Background on the study: Unsorted whole blood bulk RNA was sequenced, with unpaired chains.

Study-wide findings and caveats: CD4 and private specificities were missed by VDJdb matching, which favored anti-spike CD8 responses.

By share of the sample, this clonotype is medium-sized. Its antigen is undetermined. Molecules of cDNA were individually given unique molecular identifiers that were attached to them. In TCRdb, the 5' RACE reads were re-called with MiXCR into one record per CDR3 protein. This sample has nearly 70,000 distinct CDR3 sequences, with approximately 4.5% found just once. Trimming removed 0 bases from V and 7 bases from J; junction bases left unmatched: 13. Germline V gene data show CDR1 as LGHNA and CDR2 as YSLEER. The CDR3 covers 18 residues. The clonotype originates from an adult who was a healthcare worker with PCR-confirmed SARS-CoV-2 infection or an uninfected control (not recorded which). The donor label of this sample is uncertain. The sample consisted of whole blood, taken at baseline. The rearrangement joins TRBV4-3 to TRBJ2-2; TRBD1 agrees at 8 bases. The CDR3 loop reads CASSQEGADRVYGGELFF. The CDR3, as DNA: TGCGCCAGCAGCCAAGAGGGCGCGGACAGGGTGTATGGCGGGGAGCTGTTTTTT.